The 8 T cell receptor beta chains listed next were all sequenced from one sample in a study of blood T cells in healthy people across ages. Through a sample-barcoded 5' primer and a J-beta primer mix, a second PCR was run for about 6 to 11 cycles. Each CDR3 protein gets one entry after TCRdb re-called the 5' RACE reads with MiXCR. This sample yields nearly 1 million distinct CDR3 sequences, of which roughly 51% are seen a single time; about a fifth belongs to the top ten. Material: blood. The receptors stem from a woman aged 60-70 years in good health.

V usage is TRBV9 and J usage is TRBJ2-5; a possible D gene is TRBD2 (6 bases). The CDR3 covers 14 residues. V shed 3 bases and J shed 0 bases, with 9 bases lying between them. CDR1 SGDLS and CDR2 YYNGEE come from the germline V gene. The CDR3 DNA reads as TGTGCCAGCAGCGCTCTAGCGTACCAAGAGACCCAGTACTTC. Its translation is CASSALAYQETQYF.

The chain uses TRBV12-3 or TRBV12-4 and TRBJ2-6; weak D call: TRBD2 (5 bases). Between the trimmed V and J ends, which lost 4 bases and 7 bases, there was a span of 11 bases. The CDR3 has 14 residues. Here the CDR3 DNA reads TGTGCCAGCAGTTCCGGGATGGTTGCCAACGTCCTGACTTTC. Residues: CASSSGMVANVLTF.

The chain carries TRBV5-1 and TRBJ2-5; D tentatively fits TRBD1 or TRBD2 (5 bases each). The DNA end is a closer match to TRBJ2-4, so the J assignment may be wrong. The CDR3 totals 15 residues. Germline assignment: CDR1 SGHRS and CDR2 YFSETQ. CDR3 region: CASSLDPGTSDIQYF. DNA for the CDR3: TGCGCCAGCAGCTTAGACCCCGGGACCTCCGACATTCAGTACTTC.

The gene calls are TRBV12-3 or TRBV12-4 and TRBJ1-4; TRBD1 might be the D (6 bases). The CDR3 contains 16 residues. Trimming left V 5 bases short and J 6 bases short, with 19 bases between. The CDR3 here is CASSPAPRGGDEKLFF. For the CDR3, the DNA is TGTGCCAGCAGTCCCGCGCCCAGGGGAGGGGATGAAAAACTGTTTTTT.

The chain joins TRBV4-3 to TRBJ1-2; 8 positions match TRBD1. V trimming: 5 bases; J trimming: 5 bases; junction bases outside the gene matches: 13. Germline V gene data show CDR1 as LGHNA and CDR2 as YSLEER. The CDR3 extends over 16 amino acids. The CDR3 here is CASSYTGRGPGYGYTF. The CDR3 DNA follows: TGCGCCAGCAGCTATACCGGCAGGGGGCCTGGTTATGGCTACACCTTC.

V and J are TRBV20-1 and TRBJ2-3; 10 bases align to TRBD2. The V and J ends lost 6 bases and 6 bases, in that order; junction bases with no gene match: 9. Germline V gene data show CDR1 as DFQATT and CDR2 as SNEGSKA (reference sequence). The length of the CDR3 is 14 residues. The CDR3 nucleotides are TGCAGTGCCCCCTTAGCGGGAGGAAGCGATACGCAGTATTTT. It encodes CSAPLAGGSDTQYF.

Of note for this clonotype: This could be a read error, since a much larger clone is one nucleotide away. The chain combines TRBV12-3 or TRBV12-4 with TRBJ2-1; 7 nucleotides align to TRBD2. V shed 9 bases and J 2 bases; nucleotides not matched to a gene: 13. This CDR3 has 16 residues. Written as DNA, the CDR3 is TGTGCCAGTGGGCTGGCGGGGGAAGGAGCCTACAATGAGCAGTTCTTC. It yields the protein CASGLAGEGAYNEQFF.

This clonotype has a handful of counts. Here the CDR3 DNA reads TGCAGCGTTGGCAGCGGGAGGGCCCTAGGGGAGACCCAGTACTTC. It encodes CSVGSGRALGETQYF. V usage is TRBV29-1 and J usage is TRBJ2-5; 10 bases are a match to TRBD2. V lost 4 bases to trimming and J lost 5 bases; unmatched junction nucleotides: 10. The CDR3 is 15 residues long. In germline, CDR1 is SQVTM, CDR2 ANQGSEA.